This entry lists 8 T cell receptor beta chains sequenced from one sample in a study of T cell responses to AZD1222 COVID-19 vaccine. Assay: immunoSEQ multiplex PCR; the TCRdb copy retains only in-frame clones and omits some. Of 130,000 to 150,000 clones listed, around 84% were seen once; the top ten hold approximately 5.4%. This specimen consisted of peripheral blood, obtained 28 days after the second AZD1222 dose. The receptor set was obtained from an adult who received the AZD1222 COVID-19 vaccine.

The J gene is TRBJ1-6, the V gene TRBV3-1 (or the pseudogene TRBV3-2); D unclear. Germline assignment: CDR1 LGHDT and CDR2 YNNKEL (reference sequence). Trimming removed 1 base from V and 9 bases from J, with 10 bases in between. The length of the CDR3 is 14 residues. Here the CDR3 reads CASSQVAMGSPLHF. CDR3 DNA: TGTGCCAGCAGCCAAGTGGCTATGGGTTCACCCCTCCACTTT.

This clone was found once. J is TRBJ1-3 and V is TRBV4-1, with D possibly TRBD1 on 6 matching bases. V gave up 3 bases and J gave up 2 bases, with 11 bases separating them. The CDR3 consists of 15 residues. Germline-derived CDR1 and CDR2 are MGHRA and YSYEKL. CDR3 nucleotide sequence: TGCGCCAGCAGCCACCCGGACAGCGCTGGAAACACCATATATTTT. This sequence encodes CASSHPDSAGNTIYF.

The genes are TRBV7-2 and TRBJ1-2; no definite D call. CDR1 and CDR2 (germline): SGHTA, FQGNSA. V was trimmed by 4 bases and J by 8 bases, leaving 14 bases between them. This CDR3 is built from 13 residues. The CDR3 region has the DNA TGTGCCAGCAGCTCTCTAACGCATGGAGGCTACACCTTC. Protein: CASSSLTHGGYTF.

This clone was observed a few times. CDR3 sequence: CASSPQGPYGYTF. The CDR3 coding sequence is TGTGCCAGCAGCCCACAAGGGCCCTATGGCTACACCTTC. This rearrangement joins TRBV11-2 to TRBJ1-2; D remains ambiguous. V lost 5 bases, J lost 4 bases, and 11 bases lay in between. The CDR3 loop spans 13 amino acids. Germline V gene lookup returns CDR1 SGHAT and CDR2 FQNNGV.

Comments on this clone: This clone may be a read error of a much larger clone one base away. The same CDR3 can be traced to other DNA sequences in this sample. The gene calls are TRBV7-8 and TRBJ1-1; 8 bases fit TRBD1. Looked up from germline, CDR1 is SGHVS and CDR2 is FQNEAQ. The CDR3 sequence is 15 residues long. V was pared by 5 bases and J by 3 bases, with 8 bases of the junction left unmatched. CDR3 region: CASSPRVTGDTEAFF. CDR3 DNA sequence: TGTGCCAGCAGCCCGAGGGTGACAGGGGACACTGAAGCTTTCTTT.

The V gene is TRBV15, the J gene TRBJ2-5, with D possibly being TRBD2 (6 bases). With 5 bases removed from V and 1 base from J, the gap between germline ends came to 14 bases. The CDR3 spans 15 residues. From germline, CDR1 is LNHNV and CDR2 YYDKDF (reference sequence). CDR3 sequence: CATSSPPGAQETQYF. CDR3 sequence (DNA): TGTGCCACCAGCTCTCCCCCGGGAGCCCAAGAGACCCAGTACTTC.

This chain links TRBV6-5 with TRBJ1-2; 10 bases align to TRBD1. The CDR3 consists of 14 residues. Germline CDR1 reads MNHEY; CDR2 reads SVGAGI. The trim removed 6 bases at V and 10 bases at J, leaving 11 bases unmatched. This CDR3 is CASSPRQGALFYTF. The DNA of the CDR3 is TGTGCCAGCAGCCCAAGACAGGGGGCCCTCTTCTACACCTTC.

The chain carries TRBV21-1 and TRBJ1-5. TRBV21-1 is labeled a pseudogene. The CDR3 has 14 amino acids. For the CDR3, the DNA is TGTGCCAGCAGCAAAACCCCCACGGGTCAGCCCCAGCATTTT. Encoded protein: CASSKTPTGQPQHF.